A single sample gave rise to the 17 T cell receptor beta chains below, sequenced in a study of T cell changes during pregnancy in multiple sclerosis. Measured with immunoSEQ multiplex PCR; TCRdb has only the in-frame clones, and not every one. Counted here are about 60,000 clones, about 92% occurring once; the ten biggest clones make up approximately 5.8%. Sequenced material: peripheral blood, taken in the third trimester of pregnancy. The receptor source for this set is a female donor in good health, enrolled as a control in a pregnancy study.

As DNA, the CDR3 is TGCGCCAGCAGCTTGATTTCAGAGGGGAACACTGAAGCTTTCTTT. Protein product: CASSLISEGNTEAFF. J is TRBJ1-1 and V is TRBV5-1, with D hard to call. Trimming removed 1 base from V and 1 base from J, with 11 bases in between. This CDR3 has 15 residues. CDR1 SGHRS and CDR2 YFSETQ come from the germline V gene.

The V call is TRBV18, the J call TRBJ1-5, with D possibly being TRBD1 (6 bases). The germline gives CDR1 KGHSH, CDR2 LQKENI. V gave up 3 bases and J gave up 1 base, with 13 bases separating them. The CDR3 totals 16 residues. The chain's CDR3 is CASSPRQEQSNQPQHF. Written as DNA, the CDR3 is TGTGCCAGCTCACCCCGACAGGAACAGAGCAATCAGCCCCAGCATTTT. Combining the CDR3 with reference TRBV18 and TRBJ1-5 gives the whole variable domain NAGVMQNPRHLVRRRGQEARLRCSPMKGHSHVYWYRQLPEEGLKFMVYLQKENIIDESGMPKERFSAEFPKEGPSILRIQQVVRGDSAAYFCASSPRQEQSNQPQHFGDGTRLSIL.

The chain is built from TRBV5-6 and TRBJ2-5; perhaps TRBD2 as D (6 bases). V lost 4 bases and J lost 4, with 17 bases in between. This CDR3 has 15 amino acids. Germline loops: CDR1 SGHDT, CDR2 YYEEEE. CDR3 sequence: CASSSRDWVVETQYF. For the CDR3, the DNA is TGTGCCAGCAGCAGCCGGGACTGGGTGGTAGAGACCCAGTACTTC.

The chain carries TRBV19 and TRBJ2-1, with 11 bases matching TRBD2. Germline V CDR1 and CDR2: LNHDA, SQIVND (reference sequence). The CDR3 consists of 18 residues. V was clipped by 5 bases and J by 0 bases; unmatched bases: 9. CDR3 in DNA: TGTGCCAGTAGTTCCTTTAGACTAGCGGGGAGCTCCTACAATGAGCAGTTCTTC. Translating gives CASSSFRLAGSSYNEQFF.

The CDR3 sequence: CASGEGRSEQYF. In DNA form, the CDR3 reads TGTGCCAGCGGAGAGGGGAGGAGCGAGCAGTACTTC. The chain joins TRBV27 to TRBJ2-7; possibly TRBD2 for D (6 bases). V lost 8 bases to trimming and J lost 6 bases, with 14 bases between them. Germline loops: CDR1 MNHEY, CDR2 SMNVEV (reference sequence). The CDR3 has 12 residues.

This chain uses TRBV5-4 with TRBJ2-2; 8 bases are shared with TRBD1. The CDR3 has 16 residues. Germline loops: CDR1 SGHNT, CDR2 YYREEE (reference sequence). The V gene end was trimmed by 3 bases and the J gene end by 0 bases; junction bases not matched to a gene: 4. CDR3 DNA: TGTGCCAGCAGCTATAACAGGGGGGCGAACACCGGGGAGCTGTTTTTT. Protein: CASSYNRGANTGELFF. Full variable domain (remainder filled in from reference TRBV5-4 and TRBJ2-2): ETGVTQSPTHLIKTRGQQVTLRCSSQSGHNTVSWYQQALGQGPQFIFQYYREEENGRGNFPPRFSGLQFPNYSSELNVNALELDDSALYLCASSYNRGANTGELFFGEGSRLTVL.

The rearrangement links TRBV19 to TRBJ1-2; TRBD1 matches at 8 bases. There are 14 residues in the CDR3. The ends lost 7 bases at V and 0 bases at J; junction bases unmatched: 4. The germline V gene has CDR1 LNHDA and CDR2 SQIVND (reference sequence). CDR3 DNA: TGTGCCAGTACCAGGGACAGGACTAACTATGGCTACACCTTC. This encodes CASTRDRTNYGYTF.

The V call is TRBV18, the J call TRBJ2-7; 9 bases line up with TRBD1. The length of the CDR3 is 14 residues. V lost 3 bases and J lost 5; bases outside the gene matches: 5. CDR1 is KGHSH, CDR2 LQKENI, per germline. CDR3 DNA sequence: TGTGCCAGCTCACCTTTGGGACAGGGCCACGAGCAGTACTTC. As protein: CASSPLGQGHEQYF.

The chain recombines TRBV29-1 with TRBJ2-1; tentatively, D is TRBD2 (6 bases). The germline V gene encodes CDR1 SQVTM and CDR2 ANQGSEA. Trimming cost V 6 bases and J 3 bases, with 15 bases left between them. CDR3 length: 14 residues. CDR3 amino acids: CSVRGVSYYNEQFF. The CDR3 DNA reads as TGCAGCGTCCGCGGGGTAAGCTACTACAATGAGCAGTTCTTC.

CDR3 sequence (DNA): TGTGCCAGCAGCGTAGGGAGTTTAGGGCAGGGCCACGAGCAGTACTTC. Protein product: CASSVGSLGQGHEQYF. The chain recombines TRBV9 with TRBJ2-7; D is possibly TRBD1 (5 bases). The CDR3 is 16 amino acids. Deletions cut 0 bases from V and 5 bases from J, with 18 bases between. Germline V gene data show CDR1 as SGDLS and CDR2 as YYNGEE.

The V and J genes are TRBV19 and TRBJ2-2; TRBD1 matches 12 bases. With V trimmed by 1 base and J by 7 bases, 7 bases remained unmatched. Germline V lookup: CDR1 LNHDA, CDR2 SQIVND (reference sequence). The CDR3 is 17 residues long. CDR3 DNA sequence: TGTGCCAGTAGTATAGGGGACAGGGGGCTCTGGAACGGGGAGCTGTTTTTT. This encodes CASSIGDRGLWNGELFF.

The chain couples TRBV6-5 to TRBJ2-1; TRBD2 aligns across 9 bases. Losses at the gene ends were 6 bases for V and 3 bases for J; bases not matched to a gene: 3. The CDR3 is made up of 14 amino acids. Looked up from germline, CDR1 is MNHEY and CDR2 is SVGAGI. In DNA form, the CDR3 reads TGTGCCAGCAGCCTTAGCGGGGGCTACAATGAGCAGTTCTTC. Translated, it gives CASSLSGGYNEQFF.

The chain joins TRBV6-1 to TRBJ1-5; 10 bases line up with TRBD1. Germline assignment: CDR1 MNHNS and CDR2 SASEGT. V was pared by 8 bases and J by 4 bases, with 8 bases of the junction left unmatched. The CDR3 loop spans 15 amino acids. CDR3 region: CASASGQGLNQPQHF. The CDR3 bases are TGTGCCAGCGCGTCGGGACAGGGGTTAAATCAGCCCCAGCATTTT.

The CDR3 is CAWSVTGITYEQYF. DNA for the CDR3: TGTGCCTGGAGTGTCACAGGTATTACCTACGAGCAGTACTTC. The V call is TRBV30, the J call TRBJ2-7, with D maybe TRBD1 (5 bases). Germline assignment: CDR1 GTSNPN and CDR2 SVGIG (reference sequence). The CDR3 runs 14 residues. V gave up 0 bases and J gave up 2 bases, with 11 bases separating them.

The V and J genes are TRBV6-6 and TRBJ1-2; 11 nucleotides align to TRBD1. Germline CDR1 and CDR2: MNHNY and SVGAGI (reference sequence). The CDR3 length is 15 residues. J gave up 2 bases and V 7 bases, and 6 bases lay outside the gene matches. The CDR3 loop is CASNDRDRGNYGYTF. CDR3 bases: TGTGCCAGCAACGACCGGGACAGGGGGAACTATGGCTACACCTTC.

This chain links TRBV4-2 with TRBJ2-1; 7 nucleotides align to TRBD2. The CDR3 runs to 17 residues. Germline lookup yields CDR1 LGHNA and CDR2 YNFKEQ. V shed 0 bases, J shed 1 base, and the junction held 6 bases outside the gene matches. The CDR3 protein is CASSQDWGGSSYNEQFF. DNA of the CDR3: TGTGCCAGCAGCCAAGATTGGGGGGGGTCTTCCTACAATGAGCAGTTCTTC.

The chain combines TRBV30 with TRBJ1-4, with TRBD1 as a possible D gene (5 bases). Per the germline V gene, CDR1 is GTSNPN and CDR2 is SVGIG (reference sequence). CDR3 length: 15 residues. V lost 2 bases and J lost 3, with 13 bases in between. The CDR3 protein is CAWSFSGFANEKLFF. CDR3 coding DNA: TGTGCCTGGAGTTTTTCAGGGTTTGCTAATGAAAAACTGTTTTTT. The full variable domain, with the rest looked up from reference TRBV30 and TRBJ1-4, is SQTIHQWPATLVQPVGSPLSLECTVEGTSNPNLYWYRQAAGRGLQLLFYSVGIGQISSEVPQNLSASRPQDRQFILSSKKLLLSDSGFYLCAWSFSGFANEKLFFGSGTQLSVL.